The 19 T cell receptor beta chains presented below share a single source sample, sequenced in a study of post-analysis software for immune sequencing data. cDNA libraries of TCR beta carried unique molecular identifiers. TCRdb itself ran the PCR reads through MiXCR, one entry per CDR3 protein. The sample has about 400,000 distinct CDR3 sequences; roughly 35% are singletons. The antigens of these receptors remain unknown. Study-wide points: The five TRBV segments detected at higher frequency in patients than in controls included TRBV5-6, TRBV5-1 and TRBV20-1.

Input material: blood. These receptor sequences come from a girl under 18 with multiple sclerosis.

This clonotype was seen a handful of times. The CDR3: CATRTGDTEAFF. The CDR3 DNA reads TGTGCCACCCGGACAGGGGACACTGAAGCTTTCTTT. The chain is built from TRBV10-3 and TRBJ1-1; 9 nucleotides align to TRBD1. Germline V gene data show CDR1 as ENHRY and CDR2 as SYGVKD. The length of the CDR3 is 12 residues. J was trimmed by 3 bases and V by 10 bases; bases with no gene match: 3.

The chain recombines TRBV3-1 with TRBJ2-1; TRBD2 agrees at 7 bases. The CDR3 totals 16 residues. Germline V gene lookup returns CDR1 LGHDT and CDR2 YNNKEL (reference sequence). Germline trimming cut 5 bases from V and 7 bases from J; bases unmatched to any gene: 14. In DNA, the CDR3 is TGTGCCAGCAGCGCTCACGGGGAGGGAATCTTTAATGAGCAGTTCTTC. This codes for CASSAHGEGIFNEQFF.

There are a few counts of this clonotype. CDR3 sequence (DNA): TGTGCCAGCTGCCTAGCGGGGGTCAACAATGAGCAGTTCTTC. This translates into CASCLAGVNNEQFF. The V and J genes are TRBV3-1 and TRBJ2-1; TRBD2 matches 10 bases. Trimming cost V 8 bases and J 5 bases; bases outside gene matches: 6. From germline, CDR1 is LGHDT and CDR2 YNNKEL (reference sequence). CDR3 length: 14 amino acids.

This clonotype came up a few times. This chain joins TRBV28 and TRBJ2-4, with D perhaps TRBD1 (6 bases). Per the germline V gene, CDR1 is MDHEN and CDR2 is SYDVKM. With 6 bases removed from V and 12 bases from J, the gap between germline ends came to 18 bases. The CDR3 consists of 13 residues. This chain's CDR3 is CASRLTGYGDQYF. The CDR3 DNA is TGTGCCAGCAGACTTACAGGGTATGGAGATCAGTACTTC.

Of note for this clonotype: This sequence may be a read error, since a much larger clone differs from it by one base. The rearrangement joins TRBV11-2 to TRBJ2-5; D ambiguous. The CDR3 contains 12 residues. The germline V and J ends were trimmed by 4 bases and 13 bases, with 16 bases remaining between them. The germline CDR1 and CDR2 sequences are SGHAT and FQNNGV. CDR3 protein: CASSSMGLWAYF. CDR3 DNA sequence: TGTGCCAGCAGCTCGATGGGTCTGTGGGCGTACTTC.

The chain is built from TRBV7-2 and TRBJ2-5, with TRBD1 matching over 7 bases. CDR3 size: 15 residues. The J segment lost 4 bases and the V segment lost 3 bases, leaving 8 bases of the junction unmatched. Germline values: CDR1 SGHTA, CDR2 FQGNSA. CDR3 bases: TGTGCCAGCAGCTTTTCAGAGGGGGCAAGAGAGACCCAGTACTTC. Its translation is CASSFSEGARETQYF.

The V call is TRBV6-2 or TRBV6-3, the J call TRBJ1-1; 7 bases are shared with TRBD1. The germline CDR1 and CDR2 sequences are MNHEY and SVGEGT. This CDR3 comprises 16 residues. After removal of 6 bases from V and 0 bases from J, the junction contained 10 bases not matched to a gene. The CDR3 region is CASRFGQAHMNTEAFF. CDR3 in DNA: TGTGCCAGCAGATTCGGACAGGCGCATATGAACACTGAAGCTTTCTTT.

This chain links TRBV27 with TRBJ2-7; possibly TRBD1 or TRBD2 for D (5 bases each). This CDR3 has 14 amino acids. CDR1 is MNHEY and CDR2 is SMNVEV in the germline V gene (reference sequence). The ends were cut back, 5 bases at V and 0 bases at J, with 11 bases in the middle. The CDR3 region is CASSMGPTSYEQYF. In DNA form, the CDR3 reads TGTGCCAGCAGTATGGGACCGACCTCCTACGAGCAGTACTTC.

A remark on this clonotype: A read error may produce the germline difference seen at one junction end. The chain recombines TRBV7-8 with TRBJ1-5, with D possibly TRBD1 on 6 matching bases. Germline CDR1 is SGHVS and CDR2 is FQNEAQ. The length of the CDR3 is 17 residues. Here the CDR3 reads CARRSGTPIEGNQPQHF. The CDR3 bases are TGTGCCCGCAGATCCGGGACACCCATCGAAGGCAATCAGCCCCAGCATTTT.

The V gene is TRBV7-2, the J gene TRBJ1-4; 7 bases line up with TRBD1. The CDR3 has 15 residues. The junction had 5 bases not matched to a gene; V was cut back by 3 bases and J by 4 bases. Germline V gene data show CDR1 as SGHTA and CDR2 as FQGNSA. For the CDR3, the DNA is TGTGCCAGCAGCTTGCGCCCAGGGGGTAATGAAAAACTGTTTTTT. It codes for CASSLRPGGNEKLFF.

The V and J genes are TRBV2 and TRBJ2-7; TRBD1 might be the D (5 bases). CDR1 is SNHLY, CDR2 FYNNEI, per germline. V was pared by 7 bases and J by 1 base, with 14 bases between. This CDR3 contains 14 residues. The CDR3 protein is CASTLPGHSYEQYF. In DNA form, the CDR3 reads TGTGCCAGCACCCTCCCCGGACATTCCTACGAGCAGTACTTC.

The table lists this clonotype with a few counts. The chain links TRBV4-1 to TRBJ2-5; TRBD2 is a possible D gene (5 bases). The V and J ends lost 4 bases and 2 bases respectively, with 11 bases between them. There are 14 residues in the CDR3. The germline CDR1 and CDR2 sequences are MGHRA and YSYEKL. CDR3 residues: CASSRGLLQETQYF. The DNA of the CDR3 is TGCGCCAGCAGCCGAGGACTGCTACAAGAGACCCAGTACTTC.

Points on this clonotype: Sequence at one end of the junction differs from germline and may be a read error. This chain links TRBV5-1 with TRBJ1-2; TRBD1 matches 8 bases. The CDR3 runs 14 residues. Germline values: CDR1 SGHRS, CDR2 YFSETQ. The CDR3 DNA is TGCGCCAGCAGCTGGACGACAGGGGAAGAAGGCTGCACCTTC. It translates to CASSWTTGEEGCTF.

The chain uses TRBV12-3 or TRBV12-4 and TRBJ2-7, with 7 bases aligning to TRBD1. Trimming removed 3 bases from V and 0 bases from J; junction bases left unmatched: 2. CDR3 size: 14 residues. CDR3 amino acids: CASSFGQASYEQYF. The CDR3 DNA is TGTGCCAGCAGTTTCGGACAGGCCTCCTACGAGCAGTACTTC.

This clonotype came up many times. The chain is built from TRBV5-1 and TRBJ2-7; D call uncertain. Germline-derived CDR1 and CDR2 are SGHRS and YFSETQ. The CDR3 totals 12 residues. The V end was cut by 4 bases, the J end by 0 bases, with 5 bases between. The CDR3 loop reads CASSGSSYEQYF. DNA for the CDR3: TGCGCCAGCAGCGGCAGCTCCTACGAGCAGTACTTC. Looking up the rest from reference TRBV5-1 and TRBJ2-7 gives the full variable domain: KAGVTQTPRYLIKTRGQQVTLSCSPISGHRSVSWYQQTPGQGLQFLFEYFSETQRNKGNFPGRFSGRQFSNSRSEMNVSTLELGDSALYLCASSGSSYEQYFGPGTRLTVT.

J is TRBJ1-4 and V is TRBV2, with 9 bases matching TRBD1. The trim removed 3 bases at V and 7 bases at J, leaving 6 bases unmatched. Per the germline V gene, CDR1 is SNHLY and CDR2 is FYNNEI. The CDR3 spans 15 residues. Here the CDR3 reads CASSDHRGPSEKLFF. DNA for the CDR3: TGTGCCAGCAGTGACCACAGGGGGCCGAGTGAAAAACTGTTTTTT.

In its sample, this clonotype was seen a few times. The chain links TRBV28 to TRBJ1-2, with D uncertain. V lost 10 bases, J lost 1 base, and 13 bases lay in between. This CDR3 contains 13 residues. CDR1 is MDHEN, CDR2 SYDVKM, per germline. For the CDR3, the DNA is TGTGCCATCAACAGCCCCGATAACTATGGCTACACCTTC. Translated: CAINSPDNYGYTF.

The V and J genes are TRBV7-2 and TRBJ2-6; a possible D gene is TRBD1 (6 bases). Germline V lookup: CDR1 SGHTA, CDR2 FQGNSA. CDR3 length: 16 residues. V lost 4 bases and J lost 0, with 10 bases in between. The CDR3 DNA sequence: TGTGCCAGCAGCTACTCGGACAGCTCTGGGGCCAACGTCCTGACTTTC. This gives the protein CASSYSDSSGANVLTF.

This clonotype came up a few times. This CDR3 is CASSLPGQGIFEQYF. Written as DNA, the CDR3 is TGCGCCAGCAGCCTCCCGGGACAGGGAATATTCGAGCAGTACTTC. V and J are TRBV5-1 and TRBJ2-7; 9 bases map to TRBD1. The germline V gene encodes CDR1 SGHRS and CDR2 YFSETQ. The J segment lost 6 bases and the V segment lost 4 bases, leaving 11 bases of the junction unmatched. There are 15 residues in the CDR3.